Each of the 6 T cell receptor beta chains below was sequenced from the same sample in a study of T cells of healthy individuals. TCRdb analysed the 5' RACE reads with MiXCR anew, one entry per CDR3 protein. The table has approximately 58,000 distinct CDR3 sequences, about 15% seen once. The receptors were sampled from a human donor in good health.

This sequence joins TRBV12-3 or TRBV12-4 and TRBJ1-5, with D tentatively TRBD1 (5 bases). Trimming pared 2 bases from V and 6 bases from J, leaving 8 bases between. There are 13 residues in the CDR3. The CDR3 nucleotides read TGTGCCAGCAGTTTAAATGGGGGTCAGCCCCAGCATTTT. Translated, it gives CASSLNGGQPQHF.

This clonotype turned up a few times. The CDR3 region is CASSLGRINEKLFF. CDR3 DNA: TGTGCCAGCAGCCTCGGCAGGATTAATGAAAAACTGTTTTTT. The rearrangement links TRBV7-2 to TRBJ1-4; D is unresolved. Trimming removed 5 bases from V and 4 bases from J, with 11 bases in between. This CDR3 spans 14 amino acids. Germline CDR1 and CDR2: SGHTA and FQGNSA.

The CDR3 reads CASSPGPGQGKNYGYTF. In DNA form, the CDR3 reads TGTGCCAGCTCACCCGGGCCGGGACAGGGGAAGAACTATGGCTACACCTTC. The chain couples TRBV18 to TRBJ1-2; 10 bases are shared with TRBD1. The CDR3 runs 17 residues. The germline V gene encodes CDR1 KGHSH and CDR2 LQKENI. Trimming cost V 3 bases and J 2 bases; bases outside gene matches: 9.

The chain carries TRBV4-1 and TRBJ1-3, with D maybe TRBD1 (5 bases). The V end was cut by 3 bases, the J end by 0 bases, with 15 bases between. The germline V gene has CDR1 MGHRA and CDR2 YSYEKL. There are 17 residues in the CDR3. For the CDR3, the DNA is TGCGCCAGCAGCCATACCGGGACGGCCGGCTCTGGAAACACCATATATTTT. Its translation: CASSHTGTAGSGNTIYF.

This clonotype is classed as large. The chain recombines TRBV3-1 with TRBJ2-7, with D possibly TRBD1 on 5 matching bases. Germline V gene sequence: CDR1 LGHDT, CDR2 YNNKEL (reference sequence). The CDR3 is 14 amino acids. V was shortened by 1 base and J by 2 bases, with 9 bases between the two germline ends. CDR3 nucleotides: TGTGCCAGCAGCCAAGGGGCAGGGACCTACGAGCAGTACTTC. Protein sequence: CASSQGAGTYEQYF.

V usage is TRBV21-1 and J usage is TRBJ1-5; the table calls TRBD1, which could not be checked here. TRBV21-1 is termed a pseudogene. CDR3 length: 15 amino acids. CDR3 sequence (DNA): TGTGCCAGCAGCAAAGGGACACTCCGCAATCAGCCCCAGCATTTT. This gives the protein CASSKGTLRNQPQHF.